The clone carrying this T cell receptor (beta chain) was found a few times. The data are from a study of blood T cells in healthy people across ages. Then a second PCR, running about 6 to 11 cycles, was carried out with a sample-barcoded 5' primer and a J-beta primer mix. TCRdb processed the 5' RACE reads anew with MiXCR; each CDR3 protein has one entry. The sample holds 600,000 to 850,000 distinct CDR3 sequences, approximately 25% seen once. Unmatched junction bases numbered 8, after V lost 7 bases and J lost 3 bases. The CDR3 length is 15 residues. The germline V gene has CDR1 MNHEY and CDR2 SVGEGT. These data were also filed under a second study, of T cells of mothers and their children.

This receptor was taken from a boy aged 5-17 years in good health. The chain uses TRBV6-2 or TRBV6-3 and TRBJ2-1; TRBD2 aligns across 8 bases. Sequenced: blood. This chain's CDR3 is CASTPGSGSYNEQFF. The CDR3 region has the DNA TGTGCCAGCACCCCGGGGAGCGGGAGCTACAATGAGCAGTTCTTC.